The 17 T cell receptor beta chains given below trace back to one sample, sequenced in a study of blood T cell repertoires in COVID-19. Using immunoSEQ multiplex PCR, the repertoire was profiled, and TCRdb retains in-frame clones only, with some absent. The sample contains more than 200,000 clones, around nine tenths of which appear only once. What was sequenced was PBMCs or T cells enriched from blood (not recorded which). The receptors come from a man between 25 and 39 years old in a cohort exposed to, infected with or recovered from COVID-19 (not recorded which).

The rearrangement uses TRBV27 and TRBJ2-7, with 7 nucleotides matching TRBD2. The germline V gene encodes CDR1 MNHEY and CDR2 SMNVEV (reference sequence). J lost 0 bases, V lost 4 bases, and 3 bases had no gene match. The CDR3 loop spans 14 amino acids. CDR3 amino acids: CASSSASGSYEQYF. The DNA of the CDR3 is TGTGCCAGCAGTTCGGCTAGCGGCTCCTACGAGCAGTACTTC.

The chain combines TRBV9 with TRBJ2-7; D is perhaps TRBD1 (6 bases). This CDR3 has 14 amino acids. CDR1 and CDR2 from the germline V gene are SGDLS and YYNGEE. Between the trimmed V and J ends, which lost 0 bases and 2 bases, there was a span of 9 bases. CDR3 amino acids: CASSVVAGAYEQYF. CDR3 sequence (DNA): TGTGCCAGCAGCGTAGTGGCAGGGGCCTACGAGCAGTACTTC.

V usage is TRBV3-1 (or the pseudogene TRBV3-2) and J usage is TRBJ1-2, with TRBD1 as a possible D gene (6 bases). From germline, CDR1 is LGHDT and CDR2 YNNKEL (reference sequence). Between the trimmed V and J ends, which lost 4 bases and 6 bases, there was a span of 18 bases. This CDR3 is built from 15 residues. The CDR3 sequence: CASSLLDSWVDGYTF. The CDR3 bases are TGTGCCAGCAGCCTATTGGACAGCTGGGTGGATGGCTACACCTTC.

The chain links TRBV29-1 to TRBJ2-3; possibly TRBD1 for D (6 bases). The CDR3 has 13 residues. Germline CDR1 reads SQVTM; CDR2 reads ANQGSEA. The germline V and J ends were trimmed by 6 bases and 6 bases, with 16 bases remaining between them. Written as DNA, the CDR3 is TGCAGCGTCCCCAGGGGAATAGGGGATACGCAGTATTTT. Encoded protein: CSVPRGIGDTQYF.

The chain joins TRBV7-3 to TRBJ1-3; D possibly corresponds to TRBD1 (5 bases). Germline CDR1 reads SGHTA; CDR2 reads FQGTGA. The CDR3 loop spans 15 amino acids. The V end was cut by 5 bases, the J end by 2 bases, with 13 bases between. CDR3 amino acids: CASSPRGEPGNTIYF. The DNA of the CDR3 is TGTGCCAGCAGCCCTCGGGGGGAACCTGGAAACACCATATATTTT.

The chain combines TRBV11-3 with TRBJ1-1; tentatively, D is TRBD1 (6 bases). Germline values: CDR1 SGHNT, CDR2 YENEEA. The V gene lost 5 bases and the J gene lost 1 base, with 11 bases spanning the gap. This CDR3 has 14 amino acids. The CDR3 protein is CASSLQGTNTEAFF. DNA of the CDR3: TGTGCCAGCAGCCTCCAGGGGACGAACACTGAAGCTTTCTTT.

The chain combines TRBV11-2 with TRBJ2-1; 8 positions agree with TRBD2. This CDR3 spans 17 amino acids. The V and J ends lost 0 bases and 14 bases, in that order; junction bases with no gene match: 18. From germline, CDR1 is SGHAT and CDR2 FQNNGV. As DNA, the CDR3 is TGTGCCAGCAGCTTAGAAGGGAGGGCGACGGGAGGGCGAGGTGAGTTCTTC. Translating gives CASSLEGRATGGRGEFF.

The chain employs TRBV6-5 and TRBJ2-2; tentatively, D is TRBD2 (6 bases). The CDR3 loop spans 14 amino acids. CDR1 is MNHEY and CDR2 is SVGAGI in the germline V gene. V was cut by 10 bases and J by 6 bases, with 18 bases left in between. The CDR3 bases are TGTGCCACGCTGTTACCGGGAGAGGCCGGGGAGCTGTTTTTT. It is translated as CATLLPGEAGELFF.

The V and J genes are TRBV11-2 and TRBJ1-1; 9 positions agree with TRBD1. CDR3 length: 14 amino acids. Germline V lookup: CDR1 SGHAT, CDR2 FQNNGV. J lost 4 bases, V lost 5 bases, and 5 bases had no gene match. The CDR3: CASSMGQGRTEAFF. CDR3 coding DNA: TGTGCCAGCAGCATGGGACAGGGCCGCACTGAAGCTTTCTTT.

The CDR3 bases are TGCAGTGCTAGTGATTACTGGACTAGCGGGACTACAGATACGCAGTATTTT. Its protein product is CSASDYWTSGTTDTQYF. This chain links TRBV20-1 with TRBJ2-3; TRBD2 matches 12 bases. CDR1 is DFQATT and CDR2 is SNEGSKA in the germline V gene (reference sequence). V lost 3 bases and J lost 3; bases outside the gene matches: 10. The CDR3 sequence is 17 residues long.

The chain recombines TRBV5-1 with TRBJ2-2; D is unclear. Trimming removed 2 bases from V and 3 bases from J, with 14 bases in between. CDR1 and CDR2 from the germline V gene are SGHRS and YFSETQ. The CDR3 extends over 16 amino acids. The CDR3 DNA follows: TGCGCCAGCAGCTTATTGCCTCTAGGTGACACCGGGGAGCTGTTTTTT. Translating gives CASSLLPLGDTGELFF. Filled out from reference TRBV5-1 and TRBJ2-2, the complete variable domain reads KAGVTQTPRYLIKTRGQQVTLSCSPISGHRSVSWYQQTPGQGLQFLFEYFSETQRNKGNFPGRFSGRQFSNSRSEMNVSTLELGDSALYLCASSLLPLGDTGELFFGEGSRLTVL.

The chain carries TRBV12-3 or TRBV12-4 and TRBJ1-1; unclear D gene. The CDR3 runs 13 residues. The V and J ends lost 1 base and 3 bases respectively, with 6 bases between them. CDR3 DNA sequence: TGTGCCAGCAGTTTAGGGGGAGACACTGAAGCTTTCTTT. It encodes CASSLGGDTEAFF.

V and J are TRBV19 and TRBJ2-7; 8 bases are a match to TRBD1. Germline values: CDR1 LNHDA, CDR2 SQIVND (reference sequence). There are 14 residues in the CDR3. V lost 5 bases to trimming and J lost 3 bases; unmatched junction nucleotides: 6. The CDR3 nucleotides are TGTGCCAGTAGTGGTACAGGGGGAAGCTACGAGCAGTACTTC. It codes for CASSGTGGSYEQYF.

V gene TRBV10-3 combines with J gene TRBJ2-2; 7 bases fit TRBD2. The CDR3 extends over 18 amino acids. Germline V gene lookup returns CDR1 ENHRY and CDR2 SYGVKD. V dropped 10 bases and J dropped 4; count of bases not matched to a gene: 21. The CDR3 DNA is TGTGCCACGAGGGCCTACCCTAGCGGTACTTTTGGCACCGGGGAGCTGTTTTTT. Translating it yields CATRAYPSGTFGTGELFF.

Here the CDR3 DNA reads TGTGCCACCAGGGAGACTGGGACTCACTACGAGCAGTACTTC. It codes for CATRETGTHYEQYF. The rearrangement links TRBV2 to TRBJ2-7; D is possibly TRBD2 (6 bases). Germline V gives CDR1 SNHLY, CDR2 FYNNEI. Trimming took 10 bases from V and 3 from J, leaving 19 bases between them. The CDR3 is 14 amino acids.

The V and J genes are TRBV11-2 and TRBJ2-1; the D gene is possibly TRBD2 (5 bases). Germline V lookup: CDR1 SGHAT, CDR2 FQNNGV. This CDR3 region has 15 residues. The V end lost 3 bases, the J end lost 4 bases, and 13 bases lay between the germline ends. This CDR3 reads CASSFRGSSYNEQFF. In DNA, the CDR3 is TGTGCCAGCAGCTTTCGAGGGAGTTCGTACAATGAGCAGTTCTTC.

J is TRBJ2-1 and V is TRBV5-4; 10 nucleotides line up with TRBD2. Trimming removed 2 bases from V and 6 bases from J; junction bases left unmatched: 8. The V gene's germline CDR1 is SGHNT and CDR2 YYREEE (reference sequence). This CDR3 is 16 amino acids long. The chain's CDR3 is CASSLFTSGALNEQFF. In DNA, the CDR3 is TGTGCCAGCAGCTTATTTACTAGCGGGGCCCTCAATGAGCAGTTCTTC.